Following are 25 T cell receptor beta chains from one sample sequenced in a study of T cell changes during pregnancy in multiple sclerosis (dated by TCRdb to between 2019 and 2020). Library construction relied on the immunoSEQ multiplex PCR assay. The clones in this table, taken by TCRdb from immuneACCESS, are in-frame only. Not every clone is retained; where verified, under half of the shortfall comes from an unresolved V gene, and the cause of the rest is unknown. This sample gives 60,000 to 70,000 clones in total; around 93% of them show up just once. The top ten constitute around 2.7% of the sample. The sequencing used peripheral blood, collected in the second trimester of pregnancy. The receptor set was obtained from a female donor in good health, enrolled as a control in a pregnancy study.

The rearrangement links TRBV19 to TRBJ2-4; 7 bases line up with TRBD1. From germline, CDR1 is LNHDA and CDR2 SQIVND (reference sequence). With V trimmed by 6 bases and J by 8 bases, 10 bases remained unmatched. The CDR3 has 14 amino acids. DNA for the CDR3: TGTGCCAGTAGAACCGGGACAGCCACGGACATTCAGTACTTC. It encodes CASRTGTATDIQYF.

The V call is TRBV19, the J call TRBJ2-1; perhaps TRBD2 as D (6 bases). The CDR3 totals 14 residues. Trimming took off 6 bases at V and 4 bases at J, with 13 bases between the two ends. Germline loops: CDR1 LNHDA, CDR2 SQIVND (reference sequence). CDR3 in DNA: TGTGCCAGTAGGAAGGAAGGGACTTACAATGAGCAGTTCTTC. This sequence encodes CASRKEGTYNEQFF.

This clone was seen only once. The CDR3 DNA reads as TGTGCCAGCAGTTACGGCGGGAGGGCCGCCGGGGAGCTGTTTTTT. The encoded protein is CASSYGGRAAGELFF. J is TRBJ2-2 and V is TRBV6-5, with 9 bases fitting TRBD2. V lost 2 bases and J lost 6; bases outside the gene matches: 4. The CDR3 has 15 amino acids. CDR1 and CDR2 from the germline V gene are MNHEY and SVGAGI.

This rearrangement joins TRBV10-3 to TRBJ2-3; 11 positions agree with TRBD2. The CDR3 totals 15 residues. V trimming: 2 bases; J trimming: 7 bases; junction bases outside the gene matches: 5. CDR1 and CDR2 (germline): ENHRY, SYGVKD. The CDR3 nucleotides read TGTGCCATCAGTGAGACTAGCGGGAGTTCATATACGCAGTATTTT. Protein product: CAISETSGSSYTQYF.

The rearrangement links TRBV19 to TRBJ1-6, with D maybe TRBD1 (6 bases). Germline V CDR1 and CDR2: LNHDA, SQIVND (reference sequence). V lost 4 bases and J lost 0, with 7 bases in between. This CDR3 is built from 15 residues. The CDR3 spells CASSTGDSYNSPLHF. For the CDR3, the DNA is TGTGCCAGTAGTACAGGGGACTCCTATAATTCACCCCTCCACTTT.

The chain carries TRBV5-1 and TRBJ2-2; 7 positions agree with TRBD1. Germline V CDR1 and CDR2: SGHRS, YFSETQ. The V and J ends lost 0 bases and 4 bases, in that order; junction bases with no gene match: 3. The CDR3 is 15 residues long. The CDR3 region is CASSLETGLTGELFF. DNA of the CDR3: TGCGCCAGCAGCTTGGAGACAGGGCTCACCGGGGAGCTGTTTTTT.

The rearrangement links TRBV7-9 to TRBJ2-1, with a possible D match to TRBD2 (6 bases). Germline-derived CDR1 and CDR2 are SEHNR and FQNEAQ (reference sequence). The V end was cut by 5 bases, the J end by 0 bases, with 17 bases between. This CDR3 is 17 amino acids long. CDR3 amino acids: CASSPRGLGSSYNEQFF. The DNA of the CDR3 is TGTGCCAGCAGCCCACGGGGTCTCGGGAGCTCCTACAATGAGCAGTTCTTC.

This clone was counted between two and nine times. The chain has TRBV7-9 and TRBJ1-2; a possible D gene is TRBD1 (6 bases). V shed 1 base and J shed 4 bases, with 10 bases lying between them. This CDR3 is 14 amino acids long. Germline V gene data show CDR1 as SEHNR and CDR2 as FQNEAQ (reference sequence). CDR3 sequence: CASSLGGGLYGYTF. The CDR3 nucleotides are TGTGCCAGCAGCTTAGGCGGGGGGCTCTATGGCTACACCTTC.

A remark on this clone: The same CDR3 also results from other DNA sequences found in this sample. The rearrangement links TRBV18 to TRBJ2-7; 11 nucleotides align to TRBD2. CDR1 KGHSH and CDR2 LQKENI come from the germline V gene. There are 14 residues in the CDR3. After removal of 5 bases from V and 4 bases from J, the junction contained 4 bases not matched to a gene. The CDR3 loop reads CASSTGTSGYEQYF. CDR3 bases: TGTGCCAGCTCAACGGGGACTAGCGGATACGAGCAGTACTTC. The full variable domain, its missing parts supplied by reference TRBV18 and TRBJ2-7, is NAGVMQNPRHLVRRRGQEARLRCSPMKGHSHVYWYRQLPEEGLKFMVYLQKENIIDESGMPKERFSAEFPKEGPSILRIQQVVRGDSAAYFCASSTGTSGYEQYFGPGTRLTVT.

The chain recombines TRBV25-1 with TRBJ2-7, with 8 bases matching TRBD2. Germline V gene sequence: CDR1 MGHDK, CDR2 SYGVNS. J was trimmed by 4 bases and V by 3 bases; bases with no gene match: 5. The CDR3 contains 14 residues. The CDR3: CASSDSGSGYEQYF. CDR3 DNA: TGTGCCAGCAGTGACAGCGGGAGCGGGTACGAGCAGTACTTC.

This clone was seen once. The chain's CDR3 is CAWSQDRQPQHF. The CDR3 nucleotides are TGTGCCTGGAGTCAAGATCGGCAGCCCCAGCATTTT. This chain links TRBV30 with TRBJ1-5; D call uncertain. The CDR3 has 12 residues. V was pared by 2 bases and J by 7 bases, with 9 bases between. The germline gives CDR1 GTSNPN, CDR2 SVGIG (reference sequence).

The chain carries TRBV7-9 and TRBJ1-2; D perhaps matches TRBD1 (5 bases). Germline V gene data show CDR1 as SEHNR and CDR2 as FQNEAQ (reference sequence). This CDR3 has 13 amino acids. V was trimmed by 7 bases and J by 0 bases, leaving 9 bases between them. The CDR3 region has the DNA TGTGCCAGCAATGGACAATCTAACTATGGCTACACCTTC. This sequence encodes CASNGQSNYGYTF.

This clone has more than one count but fewer than ten. The chain is built from TRBV6-5 and TRBJ2-2, with a possible D match to TRBD2 (6 bases). V lost 6 bases to trimming and J lost 8 bases, with 10 bases between them. CDR1 is MNHEY and CDR2 is SVGAGI in the germline V gene. This CDR3 has 12 residues. DNA for the CDR3: TGTGCCAGCAGCGTAGCGGCGGGGGAGCTGTTTTTT. Amino acid sequence: CASSVAAGELFF.

The chain uses TRBV23-1 and TRBJ2-3; D gene uncertain. TRBV23-1 is classed as an ORF, of uncertain function. This CDR3 is built from 12 residues. The V end lost 7 bases, the J end lost 1 base, and 6 bases lay between the germline ends. The CDR3 protein is CASITCTDTQYF. DNA for the CDR3: TGCGCCAGCATCACATGCACAGATACGCAGTATTTT.

This clone is a singleton in its sample. The rearrangement joins TRBV2 to TRBJ2-3; 7 bases line up with TRBD2. V lost 2 bases, J lost 6 bases, and 5 bases stayed unmatched. This CDR3 spans 14 amino acids. The germline V gene has CDR1 SNHLY and CDR2 FYNNEI. In DNA form, the CDR3 reads TGTGCCAGCAGTGAATACGGGAGGTTGGATACGCAGTATTTT. Its translation: CASSEYGRLDTQYF.

This rearrangement joins TRBV6-6 to TRBJ2-2; TRBD2 matches 8 bases. V was pared by 2 bases and J by 6 bases, with 8 bases of the junction left unmatched. CDR3 length: 16 residues. Germline V lookup: CDR1 MNHNY, CDR2 SVGAGI (reference sequence). The CDR3 spells CASSYPGIAGSGELFF. In nucleotides, the CDR3 is TGTGCCAGCAGTTACCCGGGGATAGCGGGATCCGGGGAGCTGTTTTTT.

The chain recombines TRBV7-9 with TRBJ1-1; maybe TRBD1 (6 bases). The CDR3 sequence is 16 residues long. Between the trimmed V and J ends, which lost 5 bases and 1 base, there was a span of 17 bases. The V gene's germline CDR1 is SEHNR and CDR2 FQNEAQ (reference sequence). The CDR3 nucleotides read TGTGCCAGCAGCGTACGAGGGGGATCCAGGAACACTGAAGCTTTCTTT. It translates to CASSVRGGSRNTEAFF.

The rearrangement joins TRBV6-5 to TRBJ2-1, with 9 bases fitting TRBD1. V shed 6 bases, J shed 6 bases, and the junction held 6 bases outside the gene matches. CDR3 length: 14 residues. From germline, CDR1 is MNHEY and CDR2 SVGAGI. CDR3 amino acids: CASSPGTGSNEQFF. The DNA of the CDR3 is TGTGCCAGCAGCCCCGGGACAGGGAGCAATGAGCAGTTCTTC.

Only one count was recorded for this clone. J is TRBJ1-1 and V is TRBV30, with 7 nucleotides matching TRBD1. The CDR3 runs 14 residues. Germline V lookup: CDR1 GTSNPN, CDR2 SVGIG (reference sequence). Trimming removed 1 base from V and 3 bases from J; junction bases left unmatched: 5. The CDR3 bases are TGTGCCTGGAGTGGAGGACAGGCGGACACTGAAGCTTTCTTT. This codes for CAWSGGQADTEAFF.

V and J are TRBV11-1 and TRBJ1-1, with D unclear. There are 15 residues in the CDR3. The germline V gene encodes CDR1 SGHAT and CDR2 FQDESV (reference sequence). Between the trimmed V and J ends, which lost 0 bases and 1 base, there was a span of 9 bases. CDR3 DNA sequence: TGTGCCAGCAGCTTAGCGGCGACAACGAACACTGAAGCTTTCTTT. Translated: CASSLAATTNTEAFF. Based on the CDR3 plus reference TRBV11-1 and TRBJ1-1, the full variable domain is EAEVAQSPRYKITEKSQAVAFWCDPISGHATLYWYRQILGQGPELLVQFQDESVVDDSQLPKDRFSAERLKGVDSTLKIQPAELGDSAMYLCASSLAATTNTEAFFGQGTRLTVV.

This chain uses TRBV5-6 with TRBJ1-1, with 7 bases matching TRBD1. Germline V gene lookup returns CDR1 SGHDT and CDR2 YYEEEE. J lost 5 bases, V lost 1 base, and 8 bases had no gene match. This CDR3 contains 15 residues. The CDR3 sequence: CASSLMGQGGTEAFF. In DNA, the CDR3 is TGTGCCAGCAGCTTGATGGGTCAGGGGGGAACTGAAGCTTTCTTT.

V is TRBV19 and J is TRBJ2-3; no reliable D call. In germline, CDR1 is LNHDA, CDR2 SQIVND (reference sequence). Trimming pared 4 bases from V and 4 bases from J, leaving 6 bases between. This CDR3 spans 12 amino acids. CDR3 nucleotide sequence: TGTGCCAGTAGTAAGTGGCCAGATACGCAGTATTTT. It encodes CASSKWPDTQYF.

The V and J genes are TRBV28 and TRBJ2-2, with 9 bases that match TRBD2. CDR3 length: 18 amino acids. The germline V gene encodes CDR1 MDHEN and CDR2 SYDVKM. Unmatched junction bases numbered 9, after V lost 2 bases and J lost 2 bases. The chain's CDR3 is CASSLVPGLAPNTGELFF. The CDR3 nucleotides read TGTGCCAGCAGTTTAGTACCGGGACTAGCACCAAACACCGGGGAGCTGTTTTTT. Supplemented by reference TRBV28 and TRBJ2-2, the full variable domain reads DVKVTQSSRYLVKRTGEKVFLECVQDMDHENMFWYRQDPGLGLRLIYFSYDVKMKEKGDIPEGYSVSREKKERFSLILESASTNQTSMYLCASSLVPGLAPNTGELFFGEGSRLTVL.

This sequence joins TRBV19 and TRBJ2-2, with 10 nucleotides matching TRBD2. Germline V lookup: CDR1 LNHDA, CDR2 SQIVND (reference sequence). The trim removed 10 bases at V and 0 bases at J, leaving 23 bases unmatched. The CDR3 loop spans 21 amino acids. The CDR3 spells CATRQQGFASGSPTNTGELFF. For the CDR3, the DNA is TGTGCCACCAGGCAACAGGGATTCGCTAGCGGGAGTCCCACGAACACCGGGGAGCTGTTTTTT. Full variable domain (rest looked up from reference TRBV19 and TRBJ2-2): DGGITQSPKYLFRKEGQNVTLSCEQNLNHDAMYWYRQDPGQGLRLIYYSQIVNDFQKGDIAEGYSVSREKKESFPLTVTSAQKNPTAFYLCATRQQGFASGSPTNTGELFFGEGSRLTVL.

V and J are TRBV5-1 and TRBJ2-1, with 9 bases lining up with TRBD2. The CDR3 runs to 18 residues. The germline V gene has CDR1 SGHRS and CDR2 YFSETQ. Germline trimming cut 2 bases from V and 4 bases from J; bases unmatched to any gene: 13. CDR3 coding DNA: TGCGCCAGCAGCTTATGGGCTAGCGGGGACAATTCGTACAATGAGCAGTTCTTC. Amino acids: CASSLWASGDNSYNEQFF. Using reference TRBV5-1 and TRBJ2-1 for the parts outside the CDR3, the full variable domain is KAGVTQTPRYLIKTRGQQVTLSCSPISGHRSVSWYQQTPGQGLQFLFEYFSETQRNKGNFPGRFSGRQFSNSRSEMNVSTLELGDSALYLCASSLWASGDNSYNEQFFGPGTRLTVL.